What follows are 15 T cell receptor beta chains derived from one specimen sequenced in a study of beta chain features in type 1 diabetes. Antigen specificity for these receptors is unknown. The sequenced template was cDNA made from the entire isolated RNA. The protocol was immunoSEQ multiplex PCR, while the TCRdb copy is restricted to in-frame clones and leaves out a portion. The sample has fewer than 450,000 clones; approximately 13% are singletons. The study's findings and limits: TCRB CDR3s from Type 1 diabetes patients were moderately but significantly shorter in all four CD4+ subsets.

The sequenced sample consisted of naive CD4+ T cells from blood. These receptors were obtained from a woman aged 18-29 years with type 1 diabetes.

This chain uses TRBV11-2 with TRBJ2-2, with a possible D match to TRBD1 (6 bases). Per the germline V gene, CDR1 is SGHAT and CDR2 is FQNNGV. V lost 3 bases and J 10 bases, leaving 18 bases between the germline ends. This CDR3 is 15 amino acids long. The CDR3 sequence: CASSFPHTQGLELFF. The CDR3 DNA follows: TGTGCCAGCAGCTTTCCACACACACAGGGTTTGGAGCTGTTTTTT.

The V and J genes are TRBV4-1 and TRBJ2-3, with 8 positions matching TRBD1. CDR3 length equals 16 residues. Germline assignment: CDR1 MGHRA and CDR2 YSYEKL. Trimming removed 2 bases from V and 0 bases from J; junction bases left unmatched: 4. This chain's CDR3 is CASSQYRDRSTDTQYF. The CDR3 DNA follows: TGCGCCAGCAGCCAATACCGGGACAGGAGCACAGATACGCAGTATTTT.

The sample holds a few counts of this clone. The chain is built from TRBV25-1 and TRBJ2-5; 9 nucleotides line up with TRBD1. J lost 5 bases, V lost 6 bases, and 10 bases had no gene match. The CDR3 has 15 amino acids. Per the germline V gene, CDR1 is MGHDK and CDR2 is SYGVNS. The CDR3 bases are TGTGCCAGCAGCCCCGGACAGGGGTGGAGGGAGACCCAGTACTTC. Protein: CASSPGQGWRETQYF. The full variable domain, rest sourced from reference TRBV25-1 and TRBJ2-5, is EADIYQTPRYLVIGTGKKITLECSQTMGHDKMYWYQQDPGMELHLIHYSYGVNSTEKGDLSSESTVSRIRTEHFPLTLESARPSHTSQYLCASSPGQGWRETQYFGPGTRLLVL.

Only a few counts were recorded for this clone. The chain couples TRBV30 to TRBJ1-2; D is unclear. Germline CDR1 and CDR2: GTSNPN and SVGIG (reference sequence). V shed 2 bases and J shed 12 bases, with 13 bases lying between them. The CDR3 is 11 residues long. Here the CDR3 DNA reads TGTGCCTGGAGTCTCGCTCCGGGAAACACCTTC. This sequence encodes CAWSLAPGNTF.

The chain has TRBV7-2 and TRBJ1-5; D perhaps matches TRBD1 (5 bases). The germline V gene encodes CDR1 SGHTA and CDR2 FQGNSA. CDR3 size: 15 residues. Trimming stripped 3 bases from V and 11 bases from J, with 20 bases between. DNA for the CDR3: TGTGCCAGCAGCTTGCTGGGCAGGGATATGGCGGCCCAGCATTTT. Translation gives CASSLLGRDMAAQHF.

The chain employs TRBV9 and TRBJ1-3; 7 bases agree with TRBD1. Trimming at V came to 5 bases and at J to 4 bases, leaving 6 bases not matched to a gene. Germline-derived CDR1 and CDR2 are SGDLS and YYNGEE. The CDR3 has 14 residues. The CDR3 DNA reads TGTGCCAGCAGAGGGGGCCGAAGCGGAAACACCATATATTTT. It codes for CASRGGRSGNTIYF. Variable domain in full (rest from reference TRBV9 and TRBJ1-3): DSGVTQTPKHLITATGQRVTLRCSPRSGDLSVYWYQQSLDQGLQFLIQYYNGEERAKGNILERFSAQQFPDLHSELNLSSLELGDSALYFCASRGGRSGNTIYFGEGSWLTVV.

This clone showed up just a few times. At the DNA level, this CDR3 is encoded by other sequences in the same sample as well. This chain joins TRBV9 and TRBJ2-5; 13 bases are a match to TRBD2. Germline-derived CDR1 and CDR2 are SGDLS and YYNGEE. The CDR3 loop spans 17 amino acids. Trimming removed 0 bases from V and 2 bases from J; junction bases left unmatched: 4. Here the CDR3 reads CASSVGTSGRAQETQYF. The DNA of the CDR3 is TGTGCCAGCAGCGTAGGGACTAGCGGGAGAGCTCAAGAGACCCAGTACTTC.

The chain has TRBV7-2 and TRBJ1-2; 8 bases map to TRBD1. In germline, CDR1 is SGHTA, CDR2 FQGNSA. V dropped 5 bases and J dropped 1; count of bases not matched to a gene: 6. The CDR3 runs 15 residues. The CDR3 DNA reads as TGTGCCAGCAGCCGGGGACAGGAGAATAACTATGGCTACACCTTC. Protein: CASSRGQENNYGYTF.

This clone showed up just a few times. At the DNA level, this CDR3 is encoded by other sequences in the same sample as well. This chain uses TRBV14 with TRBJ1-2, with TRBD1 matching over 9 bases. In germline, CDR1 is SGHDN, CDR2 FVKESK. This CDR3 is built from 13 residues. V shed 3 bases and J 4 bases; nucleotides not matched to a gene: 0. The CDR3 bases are TGTGCCAGCAGCCAGGACAGGGGCTATGGCTACACCTTC. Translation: CASSQDRGYGYTF.

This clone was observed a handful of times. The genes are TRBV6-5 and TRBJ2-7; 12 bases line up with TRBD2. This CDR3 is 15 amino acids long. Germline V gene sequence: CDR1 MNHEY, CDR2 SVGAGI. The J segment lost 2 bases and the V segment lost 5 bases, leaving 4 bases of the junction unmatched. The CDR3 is CASSPGLAGPYEQYV. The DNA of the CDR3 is TGTGCCAGCAGTCCCGGACTAGCGGGACCCTACGAGCAGTACGTC.

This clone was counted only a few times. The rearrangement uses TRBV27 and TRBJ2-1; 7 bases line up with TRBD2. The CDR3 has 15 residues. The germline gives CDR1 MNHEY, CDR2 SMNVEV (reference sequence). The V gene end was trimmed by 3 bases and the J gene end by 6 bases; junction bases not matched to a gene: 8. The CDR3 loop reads CASSLEGRAPNEQFF. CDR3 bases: TGTGCCAGCAGTTTGGAAGGGAGGGCCCCCAATGAGCAGTTCTTC.

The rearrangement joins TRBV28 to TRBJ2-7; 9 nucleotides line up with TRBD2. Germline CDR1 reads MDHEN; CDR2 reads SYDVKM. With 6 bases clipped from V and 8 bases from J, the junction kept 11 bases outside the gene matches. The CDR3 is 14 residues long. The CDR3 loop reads CASSVGSGSTKQYF. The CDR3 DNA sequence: TGTGCCAGCAGCGTCGGTAGCGGGAGTACGAAGCAGTACTTC.

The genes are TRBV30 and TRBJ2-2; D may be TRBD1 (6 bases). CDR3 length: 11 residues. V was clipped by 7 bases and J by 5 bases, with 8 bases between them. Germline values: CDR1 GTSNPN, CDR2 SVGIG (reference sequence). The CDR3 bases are TGTGCCTATGACAGGACCGGGGAGCTGTTTTTT. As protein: CAYDRTGELFF.

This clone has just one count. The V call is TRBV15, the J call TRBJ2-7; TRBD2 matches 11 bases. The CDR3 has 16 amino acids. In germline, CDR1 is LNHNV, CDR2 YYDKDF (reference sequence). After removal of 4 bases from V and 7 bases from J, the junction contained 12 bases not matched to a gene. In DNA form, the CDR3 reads TGTGCCACCAGCATAAAAGATCGAGGACTAGCGGGTGAGCAGTACTTC. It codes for CATSIKDRGLAGEQYF.

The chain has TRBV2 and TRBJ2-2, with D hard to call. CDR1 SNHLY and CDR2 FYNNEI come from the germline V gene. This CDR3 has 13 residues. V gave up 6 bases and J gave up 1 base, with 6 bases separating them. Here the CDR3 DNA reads TGTGCCAGCAGCCCCGGGAACACCGGGGAGCTGTTTTTT. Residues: CASSPGNTGELFF.